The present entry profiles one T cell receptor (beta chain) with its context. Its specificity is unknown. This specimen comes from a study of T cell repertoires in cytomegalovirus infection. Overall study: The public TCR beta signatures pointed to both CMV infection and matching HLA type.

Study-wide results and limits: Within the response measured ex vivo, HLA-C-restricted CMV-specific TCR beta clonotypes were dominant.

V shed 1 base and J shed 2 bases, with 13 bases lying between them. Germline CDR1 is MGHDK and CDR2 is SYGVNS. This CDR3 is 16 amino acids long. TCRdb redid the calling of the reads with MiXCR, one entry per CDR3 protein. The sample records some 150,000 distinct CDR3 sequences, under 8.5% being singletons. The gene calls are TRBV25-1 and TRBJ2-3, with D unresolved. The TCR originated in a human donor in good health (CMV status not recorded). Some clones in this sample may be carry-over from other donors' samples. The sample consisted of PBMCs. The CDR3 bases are TGTGCCAGCAGTGAATTCTACCAGGCTGACACAGATACGCAGTATTTT. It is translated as CASSEFYQADTDTQYF.